A selection of T cell receptor beta chains follows, all from one sample in a study of T cell changes during pregnancy in multiple sclerosis. Assay: immunoSEQ multiplex PCR; the TCRdb copy retains only in-frame clones and omits some. The sample carries tens of thousands of clones, nearly 95% recorded once. The sample in question was CD4+ T cells from peripheral blood mononuclear cells, obtained in the third trimester of pregnancy. These receptors were collected from a female donor with multiple sclerosis, enrolled in a pregnancy study. Both conserved end residues are part of each CDR3. The D gene is left open where the match is weak. For some rows the clone size is stated as once, few or many, or as a class when expanded; others skip it.

.	TRBV6-5	TRBJ1-3	TRBD1	CASSFGTGPSGNTIYF	TGTGCCAGCAGTTTCGGGACAGGGCCCTCTGGAAACACCATATATTTT
once	TRBV19	TRBJ1-2	.	CASGADSTNYGYTF	TGTGCCAGTGGGGCGGACAGCACTAACTATGGCTACACCTTC
.	TRBV7-8	TRBJ2-7	TRBD2	CASSLGTSRILYEQYF	TGTGCCAGCAGCTTGGGGACTAGTCGGATCCTCTACGAGCAGTACTTC
once	TRBV30	TRBJ1-6	TRBD1	CAWSRGQGAGNSPLHF	TGTGCCTGGTCCAGGGGACAGGGGGCTGGTAATTCACCCCTCCACTTT
.	TRBV19	TRBJ1-1	.	CASSIQGWNTEAFF	TGTGCCAGTAGTATTCAGGGGTGGAACACTGAAGCTTTCTTT
.	TRBV4-1	TRBJ2-3	.	CASSQGVTASTDTQYF	TGCGCCAGCAGCCAAGGCGTGACAGCCAGCACAGATACGCAGTATTTT
.	TRBV7-9	TRBJ2-7	TRBD1	CASSRGTGNDEQYF	TGTGCCAGCAGTCGAGGGACAGGTAACGACGAGCAGTACTTC
.	TRBV7-9	TRBJ2-7	TRBD1	CASSTGTGTYEQYF	TGTGCCAGCAGCACCGGGACAGGTACCTACGAGCAGTACTTC
.	TRBV7-2	TRBJ1-2	TRBD1	CASSLSGGDSYTF	TGTGCCAGCAGCTTATCAGGGGGCGATAGCTACACCTTC
few	TRBV5-1	TRBJ2-7	.	CASSSLDRAGEQYF	TGCGCCAGCAGCTCCTTAGACCGTGCAGGCGAGCAGTACTTC
.	TRBV27	TRBJ1-2	TRBD1	CASSLRWDRGGNYGYTF	TGTGCCAGCAGTTTAAGATGGGACAGGGGGGGTAACTATGGCTACACCTTC
.	TRBV5-4	TRBJ1-6	TRBD1	CASSLSGQVVSPLHF	TGTGCCAGCAGCTTGTCTGGACAGGTAGTTTCACCCCTCCACTTT
.	TRBV19	TRBJ2-1	.	CASSIAGNEQFF	TGTGCCAGTAGTATAGCCGGGAATGAGCAGTTCTTC
once	TRBV7-7	TRBJ2-1	.	CASSLLERADEQFF	TGTGCTAGCAGCTTACTGGAGAGGGCGGATGAGCAGTTCTTC
.	TRBV7-2	TRBJ1-5	TRBD1	CASSFQTGGSNQPQHF	TGTGCCAGCAGCTTTCAGACAGGGGGGAGCAATCAGCCCCAGCATTTT
.	TRBV27	TRBJ1-6	.	CASSLSIRVSYNSPLHF	TGTGCCAGCAGTTTATCGATAAGAGTCTCCTATAATTCACCCCTCCACTTT
few	TRBV2	TRBJ1-4	.	CARGSPGDSQEKLFF	TGTGCCAGGGGGTCACCTGGGGACTCTCAAGAAAAACTGTTTTTT
.	TRBV4-1	TRBJ2-1	.	CASSLGLYNEQFF	TGCGCCAGCAGCCTAGGACTCTACAATGAGCAGTTCTTC
.	TRBV18	TRBJ1-1	TRBD1	CASSPSGQAFF	TGTGCCAGCTCACCATCGGGACAGGCTTTCTTT
.	TRBV18	TRBJ1-5	.	CASSPSGDNQPQHF	TGTGCCAGCTCACCCTCCGGAGATAATCAGCCCCAGCATTTT
.	TRBV11-2	TRBJ2-2	.	CASRERGAGELFF	TGTGCCAGCAGGGAACGCGGGGCCGGGGAGCTGTTTTTT
.	TRBV2	TRBJ2-5	TRBD2	CAIILLAGVEETQYF	TGTGCCATCATCCTACTAGCGGGGGTCGAAGAGACCCAGTACTTC
.	TRBV4-1	TRBJ2-1	.	CASGLYGSRYNEQFF	TGCGCCAGCGGGCTTTATGGGTCACGCTACAATGAGCAGTTCTTC
.	TRBV9	TRBJ2-7	TRBD2	CASSRTPGLVYEQYF	TGTGCCAGCAGCCGAACCCCGGGACTAGTCTACGAGCAGTACTTC
.	TRBV19	TRBJ1-3	.	CASRTPGVGNTIYF	TGTGCCAGTAGAACTCCGGGAGTTGGAAACACCATATATTTT
.	TRBV19	TRBJ2-7	.	CASSMARAPYEQYF	TGTGCCAGTAGTATGGCCAGGGCCCCGTACGAGCAGTACTTC
.	TRBV18	TRBJ2-3	TRBD2	CASSPLAGGFADTQYF	TGTGCCAGCTCACCCTTAGCGGGGGGGTTTGCAGATACGCAGTATTTT
.	TRBV19	TRBJ1-5	TRBD1	CASSRDRVNQPQHF	TGTGCCAGTAGCCGGGACAGGGTCAATCAGCCCCAGCATTTT
.	TRBV5-4	TRBJ2-7	TRBD2	CASSLTSGGDEQYF	TGTGCCAGCAGCCTGACGAGCGGGGGGGACGAGCAGTACTTC
.	TRBV4-1	TRBJ2-1	.	CASSPYGSSSSYNEQFF	TGCGCCAGCAGCCCCTATGGGTCTAGCAGTTCCTACAATGAGCAGTTCTTC
.	TRBV6-1	TRBJ2-1	.	CASSEEISGYNEQFF	TGTGCCAGCAGTGAAGAGATATCGGGCTACAATGAGCAGTTCTTC
.	TRBV5-1	TRBJ2-3	.	CASSFGQSTDTQYF	TGCGCCAGCAGCTTCGGACAGAGCACAGATACGCAGTATTTT
.	TRBV29-1	TRBJ1-2	TRBD1	CSVWTGREGYTF	TGCAGCGTCTGGACAGGGAGGGAGGGCTACACCTTC
.	TRBV19	TRBJ1-5	.	CASSRVREANGNQPQHF	TGTGCCAGTAGTAGGGTCAGGGAGGCGAATGGCAATCAGCCCCAGCATTTT
once	TRBV6-6	TRBJ2-7	.	CASRQTGGTYEQYF	TGTGCCAGCAGGCAGACAGGTGGGACCTACGAGCAGTACTTC